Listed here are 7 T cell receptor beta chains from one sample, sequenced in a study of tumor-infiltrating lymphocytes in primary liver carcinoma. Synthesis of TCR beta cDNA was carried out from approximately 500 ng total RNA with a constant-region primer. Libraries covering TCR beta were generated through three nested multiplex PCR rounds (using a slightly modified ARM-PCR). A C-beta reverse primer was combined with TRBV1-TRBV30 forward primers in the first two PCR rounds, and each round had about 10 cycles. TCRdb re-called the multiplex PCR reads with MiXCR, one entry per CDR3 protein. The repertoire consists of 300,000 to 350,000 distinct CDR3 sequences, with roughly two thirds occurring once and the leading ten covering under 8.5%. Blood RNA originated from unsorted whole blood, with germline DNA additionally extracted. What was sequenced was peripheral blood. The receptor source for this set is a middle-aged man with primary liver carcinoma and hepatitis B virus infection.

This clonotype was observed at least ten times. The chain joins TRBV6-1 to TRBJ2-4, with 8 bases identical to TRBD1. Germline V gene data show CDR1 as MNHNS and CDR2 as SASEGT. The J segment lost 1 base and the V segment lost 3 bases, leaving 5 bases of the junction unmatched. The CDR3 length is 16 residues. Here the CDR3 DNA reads TGTGCCAGCAGTGATAACCAGGGGGCGGCCAAAAACATTCAGTACTTC. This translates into CASSDNQGAAKNIQYF.

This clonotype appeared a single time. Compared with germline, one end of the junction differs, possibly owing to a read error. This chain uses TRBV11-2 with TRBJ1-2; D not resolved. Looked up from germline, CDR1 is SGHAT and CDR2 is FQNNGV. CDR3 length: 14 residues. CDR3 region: CAGLGGREEYVYTF. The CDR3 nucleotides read TGTGCCGGCTTGGGTGGACGGGAAGAGTATGTCTACACATTC. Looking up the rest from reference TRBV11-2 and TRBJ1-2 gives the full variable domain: EAGVAQSPRYKIIEKRQSVAFWCNPISGHATLYWYQQILGQGPKLLIQFQNNGVVDDSQLPKDRFSAERLKGVDSTLKIQPAKLEDSAVYLCAGLGGREEYVYTFGSGTRLTVV.

CDR3 sequence: CASSPDLSSGQPQYF. DNA for the CDR3: TGCGCCAGCAGCCCAGATCTCTCGAGCGGCCAGCCCCAGTATTTT. The V call is TRBV4-3, the J call TRBJ1-5, with D maybe TRBD2 (5 bases). The assigned J gene may be wrong: the sequence end matches TRBJ2-3 better. This CDR3 comprises 15 residues. Germline-derived CDR1 and CDR2 are LGHNA and YSLEER.

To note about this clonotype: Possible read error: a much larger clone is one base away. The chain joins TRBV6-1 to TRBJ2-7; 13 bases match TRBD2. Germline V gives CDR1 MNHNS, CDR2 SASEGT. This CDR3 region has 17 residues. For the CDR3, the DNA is TGTACCAGCAGATGGCGACTAGCGGGAGGACCCTCCTACGAGCAGTACTTC. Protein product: CTSRWRLAGGPSYEQYF.

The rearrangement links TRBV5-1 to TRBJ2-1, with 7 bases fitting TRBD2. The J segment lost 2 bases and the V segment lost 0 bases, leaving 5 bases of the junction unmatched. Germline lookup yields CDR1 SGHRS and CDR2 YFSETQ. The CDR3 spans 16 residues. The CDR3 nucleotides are TGCGCCAGCAGCTTGGAGGTGAGCGGGACCTACAATGAGCAGTTCTTC. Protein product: CASSLEVSGTYNEQFF.

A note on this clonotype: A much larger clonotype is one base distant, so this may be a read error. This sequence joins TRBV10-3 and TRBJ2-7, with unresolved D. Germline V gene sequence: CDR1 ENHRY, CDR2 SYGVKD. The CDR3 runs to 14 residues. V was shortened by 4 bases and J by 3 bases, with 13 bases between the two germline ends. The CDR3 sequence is CAISGPRPLYEQYF. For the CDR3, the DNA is TGTGCCATCAGTGGGCCAAGGCCACTCTACGAGCAGTACTTC.

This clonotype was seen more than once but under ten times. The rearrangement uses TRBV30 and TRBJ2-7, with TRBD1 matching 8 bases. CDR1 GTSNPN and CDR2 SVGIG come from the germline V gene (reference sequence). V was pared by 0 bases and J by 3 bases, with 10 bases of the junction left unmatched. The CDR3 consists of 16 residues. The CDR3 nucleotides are TGTGCCTGGAGTGTACGGAGGGACAGGCGTCTCTACGAGCAGTACTTC. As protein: CAWSVRRDRRLYEQYF.